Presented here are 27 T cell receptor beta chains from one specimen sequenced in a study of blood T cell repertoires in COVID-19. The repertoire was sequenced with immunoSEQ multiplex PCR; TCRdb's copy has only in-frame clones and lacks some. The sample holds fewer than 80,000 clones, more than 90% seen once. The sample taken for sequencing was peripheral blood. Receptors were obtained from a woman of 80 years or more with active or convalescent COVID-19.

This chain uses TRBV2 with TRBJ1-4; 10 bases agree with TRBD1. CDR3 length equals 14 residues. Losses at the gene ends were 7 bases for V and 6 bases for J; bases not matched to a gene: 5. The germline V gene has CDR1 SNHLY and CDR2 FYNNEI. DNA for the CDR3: TGTGCCAGCACCGGGGACAGGGGATATGAAAAACTGTTTTTT. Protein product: CASTGDRGYEKLFF.

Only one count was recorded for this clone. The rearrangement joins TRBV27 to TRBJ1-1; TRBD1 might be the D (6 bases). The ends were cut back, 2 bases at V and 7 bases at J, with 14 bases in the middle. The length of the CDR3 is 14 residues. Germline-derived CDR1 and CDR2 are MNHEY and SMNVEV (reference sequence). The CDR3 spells CASSLMRTGHEAFF. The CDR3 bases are TGTGCCAGCAGTTTAATGAGAACAGGGCATGAAGCTTTCTTT.

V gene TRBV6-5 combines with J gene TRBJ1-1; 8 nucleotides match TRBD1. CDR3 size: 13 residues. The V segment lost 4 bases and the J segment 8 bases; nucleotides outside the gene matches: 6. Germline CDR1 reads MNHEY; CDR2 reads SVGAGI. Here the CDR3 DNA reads TGTGCCAGCAGTTTAGAAAACAGGGGGGAAGCTTTCTTT. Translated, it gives CASSLENRGEAFF.

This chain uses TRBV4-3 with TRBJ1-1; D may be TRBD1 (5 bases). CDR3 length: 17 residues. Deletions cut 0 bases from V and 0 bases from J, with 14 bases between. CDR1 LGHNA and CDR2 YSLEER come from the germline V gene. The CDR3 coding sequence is TGCGCCAGCAGCCAAGATCTGCTCACCAGGGTGAACACTGAAGCTTTCTTT. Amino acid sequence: CASSQDLLTRVNTEAFF.

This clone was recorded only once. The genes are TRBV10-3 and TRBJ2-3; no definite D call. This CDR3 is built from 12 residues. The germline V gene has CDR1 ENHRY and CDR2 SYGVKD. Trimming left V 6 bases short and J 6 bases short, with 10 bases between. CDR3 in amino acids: CAISPSVDTQYF. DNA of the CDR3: TGTGCCATCAGCCCTTCCGTGGATACGCAGTATTTT.

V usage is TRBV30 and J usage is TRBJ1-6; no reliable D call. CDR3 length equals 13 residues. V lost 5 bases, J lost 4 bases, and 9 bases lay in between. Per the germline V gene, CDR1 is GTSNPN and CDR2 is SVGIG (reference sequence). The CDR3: CAWVSGYNSPLHF. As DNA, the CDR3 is TGTGCCTGGGTTTCAGGATATAATTCACCCCTCCACTTT. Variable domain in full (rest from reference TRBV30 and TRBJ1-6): SQTIHQWPATLVQPVGSPLSLECTVEGTSNPNLYWYRQAAGRGLQLLFYSVGIGQISSEVPQNLSASRPQDRQFILSSKKLLLSDSGFYLCAWVSGYNSPLHFGNGTRLTVT.

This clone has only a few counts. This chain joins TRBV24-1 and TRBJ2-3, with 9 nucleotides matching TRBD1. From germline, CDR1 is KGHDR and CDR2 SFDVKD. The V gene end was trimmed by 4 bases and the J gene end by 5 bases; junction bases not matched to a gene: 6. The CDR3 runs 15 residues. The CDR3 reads CATSETQGAKDTQYF. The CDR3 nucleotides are TGTGCCACCAGTGAAACACAGGGGGCGAAAGATACGCAGTATTTT.

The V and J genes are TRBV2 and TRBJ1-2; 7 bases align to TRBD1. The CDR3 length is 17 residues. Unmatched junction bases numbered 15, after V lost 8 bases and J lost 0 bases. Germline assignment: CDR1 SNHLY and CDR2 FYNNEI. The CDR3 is CASGGPGQQGTNYGYTF. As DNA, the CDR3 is TGTGCCAGCGGGGGACCGGGACAGCAAGGGACTAACTATGGCTACACCTTC.

CDR3 residues: CATSDLNRGDTQYF. In DNA, the CDR3 is TGTGCCACCAGTGATTTGAACAGGGGGGATACGCAGTATTTT. This sequence joins TRBV24-1 and TRBJ2-3; 8 nucleotides align to TRBD1. V dropped 0 bases and J dropped 6; count of bases not matched to a gene: 1. The CDR3 contains 14 residues. Germline lookup yields CDR1 KGHDR and CDR2 SFDVKD.

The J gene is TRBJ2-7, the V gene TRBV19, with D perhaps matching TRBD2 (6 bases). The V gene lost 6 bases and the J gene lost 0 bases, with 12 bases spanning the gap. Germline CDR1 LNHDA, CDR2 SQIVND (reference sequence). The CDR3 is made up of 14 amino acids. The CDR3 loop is CASSPTGGSYEQYF. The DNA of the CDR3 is TGTGCCAGTAGCCCTACCGGGGGCTCCTACGAGCAGTACTTC.

The chain's CDR3 is CASSTQGFNEKLFF. CDR3 bases: TGTGCCAGTAGTACACAGGGCTTTAATGAAAAACTGTTTTTT. This rearrangement joins TRBV19 to TRBJ1-4, with TRBD1 as a possible D gene (6 bases). With 4 bases removed from V and 4 bases from J, the gap between germline ends came to 10 bases. CDR3 length: 14 residues. Germline assignment: CDR1 LNHDA and CDR2 SQIVND (reference sequence).

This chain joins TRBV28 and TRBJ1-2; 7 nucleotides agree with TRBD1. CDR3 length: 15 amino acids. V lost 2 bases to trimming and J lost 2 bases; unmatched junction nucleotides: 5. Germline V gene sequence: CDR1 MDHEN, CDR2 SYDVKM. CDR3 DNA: TGTGCCAGCAGTTTAGCCTCGACAGGGAACTATGGCTACACCTTC. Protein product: CASSLASTGNYGYTF.

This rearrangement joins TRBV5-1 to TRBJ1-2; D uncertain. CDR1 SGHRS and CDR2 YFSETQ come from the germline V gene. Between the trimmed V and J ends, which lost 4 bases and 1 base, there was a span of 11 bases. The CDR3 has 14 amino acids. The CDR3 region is CASSLDSNNYGYTF. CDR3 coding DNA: TGCGCCAGCAGCCTGGACTCAAATAACTATGGCTACACCTTC.

CDR3 sequence (DNA): TGTGCCAGCAGCTTAATGAGGGAGAACACCGGGGAGCTGTTTTTT. Amino acids: CASSLMRENTGELFF. The V gene is TRBV7-2, the J gene TRBJ2-2; D is perhaps TRBD2 (5 bases). Germline V gene lookup returns CDR1 SGHTA and CDR2 FQGNSA. Trimming shortened V by 2 bases and J by 1 base, and 8 bases separated the two germline ends. The CDR3 covers 15 residues.

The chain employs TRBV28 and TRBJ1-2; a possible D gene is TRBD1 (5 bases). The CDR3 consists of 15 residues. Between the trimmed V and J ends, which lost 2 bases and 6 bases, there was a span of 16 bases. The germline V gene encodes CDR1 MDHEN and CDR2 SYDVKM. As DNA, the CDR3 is TGTGCCAGCAGTTTAGTCATAGGAGGGACTCATGGCTACACCTTC. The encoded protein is CASSLVIGGTHGYTF.

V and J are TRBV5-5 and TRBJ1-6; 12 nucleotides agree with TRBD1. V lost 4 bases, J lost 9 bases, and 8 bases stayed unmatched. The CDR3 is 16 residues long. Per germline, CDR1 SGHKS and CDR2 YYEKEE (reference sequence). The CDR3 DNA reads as TGTGCCAGCAGCCCGGGGACAGGGGGCGAAGGTTCACCCCTCCACTTT. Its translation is CASSPGTGGEGSPLHF.

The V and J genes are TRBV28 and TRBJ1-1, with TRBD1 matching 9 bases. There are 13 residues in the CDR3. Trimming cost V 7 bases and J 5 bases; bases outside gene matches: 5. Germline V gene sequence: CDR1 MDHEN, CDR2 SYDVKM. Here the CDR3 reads CASTGTGRTEAFF. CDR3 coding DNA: TGTGCCAGCACCGGGACAGGGAGGACTGAAGCTTTCTTT.

This chain's CDR3 is CASSYSGPTGVEQYF. CDR3 coding DNA: TGTGCCAGCAGTTACTCGGGTCCCACAGGGGTCGAGCAGTACTTC. The chain couples TRBV6-2 or TRBV6-3 to TRBJ2-7, with 7 bases aligning to TRBD1. The trim removed 0 bases at V and 6 bases at J, leaving 8 bases unmatched. Per the germline V gene, CDR1 is MNHEY and CDR2 is SVGEGT. The CDR3 totals 15 residues.

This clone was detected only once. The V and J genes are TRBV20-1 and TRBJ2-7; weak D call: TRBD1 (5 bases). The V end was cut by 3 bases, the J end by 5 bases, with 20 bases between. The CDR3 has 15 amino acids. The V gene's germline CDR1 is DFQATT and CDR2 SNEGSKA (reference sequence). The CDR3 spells CSASGSRAGWDEQYF. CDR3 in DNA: TGCAGTGCTAGTGGATCTCGGGCAGGGTGGGACGAGCAGTACTTC.

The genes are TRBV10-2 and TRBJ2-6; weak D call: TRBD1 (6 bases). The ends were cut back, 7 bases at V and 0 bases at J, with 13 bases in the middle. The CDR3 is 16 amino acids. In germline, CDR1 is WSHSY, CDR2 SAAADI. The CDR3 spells CASIQGTYSGANVLTF. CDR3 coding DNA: TGCGCCAGCATCCAGGGGACCTACTCTGGGGCCAACGTCCTGACTTTC.

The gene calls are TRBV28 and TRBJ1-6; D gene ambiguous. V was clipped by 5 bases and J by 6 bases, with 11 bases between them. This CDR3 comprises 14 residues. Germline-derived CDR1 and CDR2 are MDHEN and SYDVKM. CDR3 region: CASSLSGINSPLHF. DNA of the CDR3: TGTGCCAGCAGTCTCTCCGGGATTAATTCACCCCTCCACTTT.

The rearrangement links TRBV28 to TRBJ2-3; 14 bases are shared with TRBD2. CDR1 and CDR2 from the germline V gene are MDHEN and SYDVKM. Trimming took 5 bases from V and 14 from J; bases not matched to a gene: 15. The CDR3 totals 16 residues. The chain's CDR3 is CASSPPGLAGATIGYF. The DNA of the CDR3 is TGTGCCAGCAGTCCACCGGGACTAGCGGGGGCCACTATCGGGTATTTT.

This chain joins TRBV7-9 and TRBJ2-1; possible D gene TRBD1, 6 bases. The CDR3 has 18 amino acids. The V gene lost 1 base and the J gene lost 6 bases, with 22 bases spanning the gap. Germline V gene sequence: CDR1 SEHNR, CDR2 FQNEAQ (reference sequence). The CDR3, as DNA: TGTGCCAGCAGCTTAGGGGCAGGGGCGGATCTCCCCTCCAATGAGCAGTTCTTC. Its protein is CASSLGAGADLPSNEQFF.

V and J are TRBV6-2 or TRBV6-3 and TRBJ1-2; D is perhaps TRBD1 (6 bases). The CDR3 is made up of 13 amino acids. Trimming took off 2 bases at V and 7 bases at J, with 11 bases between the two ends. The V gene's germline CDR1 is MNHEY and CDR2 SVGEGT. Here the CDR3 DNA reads TGTGCCAGCAGTTACACCCACAGGGCTGGCTACACCTTC. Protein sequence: CASSYTHRAGYTF.

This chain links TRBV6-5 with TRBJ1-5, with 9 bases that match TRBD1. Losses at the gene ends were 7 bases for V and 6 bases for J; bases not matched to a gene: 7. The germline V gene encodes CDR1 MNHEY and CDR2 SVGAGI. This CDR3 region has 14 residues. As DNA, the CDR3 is TGTGCCAGCAATCACAGGGGGCATGGTCAGCCCCAGCATTTT. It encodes CASNHRGHGQPQHF.

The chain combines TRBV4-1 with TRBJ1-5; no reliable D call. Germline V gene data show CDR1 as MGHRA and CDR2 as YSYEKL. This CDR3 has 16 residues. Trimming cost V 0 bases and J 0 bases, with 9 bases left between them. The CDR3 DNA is TGCGCCAGCAGCCAAGATCGAGGGTTTAGCAATCAGCCCCAGCATTTT. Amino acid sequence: CASSQDRGFSNQPQHF.

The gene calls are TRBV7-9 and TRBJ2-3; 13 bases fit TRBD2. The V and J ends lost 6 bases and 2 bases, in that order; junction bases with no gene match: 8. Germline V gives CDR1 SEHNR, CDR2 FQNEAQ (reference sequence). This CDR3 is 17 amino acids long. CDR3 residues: CASSSGLAGENTDTQYF. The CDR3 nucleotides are TGTGCCAGCAGTTCAGGACTAGCGGGGGAGAACACAGATACGCAGTATTTT.